These T cell receptor beta chains were read from a single sample in a study of cytotoxic CD8 clonotypes in ibrutinib-treated CLL. Here immunoSEQ multiplex PCR was the method, and the copy in TCRdb shows in-frame clones only, minus some. In the table there are more than 50,000 clones, around 60% of which are singletons. Sequences were derived from PBMCs, sampled after 12 months of ibrutinib treatment. The origin of the receptors is a human donor with chronic lymphocytic leukemia. Each CDR3 is given with its conserved first and last residue. The order of the fields is clone size, J gene, V gene, D gene, CDR3 DNA, CDR3 protein. A D gene is named only where the DNA matches it firmly. Some rows have no size entry. The others give once, few or many, or a class for an expanded clone.

many | TRBJ1-5 | TRBV6-1 | - | TGTGCCAGCAACCCGACCGGTAGCAATCAGCCCCAGCATTTT | CASNPTGSNQPQHF
- | TRBJ1-3 | TRBV19 | - | TGTGCCAGTAGTATAGACTCGACCTCAATTTCTGGAAACACCATATATTTT | CASSIDSTSISGNTIYF
- | TRBJ2-2 | TRBV5-1 | - | TGCGCCAGCAGCTTGAGCGCCGGGGAGCTGTTTTTT | CASSLSAGELFF
few | TRBJ1-3 | TRBV28 | - | TGTGCCAGCAGGGTAGCTGGAAACACCATATATTTT | CASRVAGNTIYF
- | TRBJ2-2 | TRBV6-1 | - | TGTGCCAGCAGTGCTACCGGAGTGATATACGGGGAGCTGTTTTTT | CASSATGVIYGELFF
- | TRBJ1-1 | TRBV15 | - | TGTGCCACCAGCAGAGATCGGGGGGACGCTTTCTTT | CATSRDRGDAFF
few | TRBJ2-6 | TRBV30 | - | TGTGCCTGGAGTCCGTGGGACACCCAGTGGTCTGGGGCCAACGTCCTGACTTTC | CAWSPWDTQWSGANVLTF
few | TRBJ2-3 | TRBV6-1 | - | TGTGCCAGCAGTGACGGACTTGATACGCAGTATTTT | CASSDGLDTQYF
few | TRBJ1-5 | TRBV6-5 | TRBD1 | TGTGCCAGCAGATTACAGGGGAATCAGCCCCAGCATTTT | CASRLQGNQPQHF
- | TRBJ1-2 | TRBV5-5 | TRBD1 | TGTGCCAGCAGCTGGGGACAGGGAAGGGGATATGGCTACACCTTC | CASSWGQGRGYGYTF
few | TRBJ2-2 | TRBV11-2 | TRBD2 | TGTGCCAGCAGCTTAAAAGACCCAGCGGGATCACTTCGGACCGGGGAGCTGTTTTTT | CASSLKDPAGSLRTGELFF
- | TRBJ2-5 | TRBV28 | - | TGTGCCAGCAGCGCTCTTTTAGAGACCCAGTACTTC | CASSALLETQYF
many | TRBJ2-7 | TRBV19 | TRBD1 | TGTGCCAGTAGCCGTATGCAGGGGGCAACCTACGAGCAGTACTTC | CASSRMQGATYEQYF
- | TRBJ2-1 | TRBV7-9 | TRBD2 | TGTGCCAGCAGCGTCTATCGGGGGGGTTTGGATGAGCAGTTCTTC | CASSVYRGGLDEQFF
- | TRBJ2-7 | TRBV7-2 | TRBD1 | TGTGCCAGCACCTTTCCGACAGGGTCCCAGTACGAGCAGTACTTC | CASTFPTGSQYEQYF
- | TRBJ1-2 | TRBV29-1 | - | TGCAGCGTTGACGGAATGAACTATGGCTACACCTTC | CSVDGMNYGYTF
- | TRBJ2-2 | TRBV6-5 | - | TGTGCCAGCCCATTGGGCGGGGAGCTGTTTTTT | CASPLGGELFF
few | TRBJ2-1 | TRBV28 | TRBD2 | TGTGCCAGCAGTCGGACTAGCGGGGGGGCCTACAATGAGCAGTTCTTC | CASSRTSGGAYNEQFF